A selection of T cell receptor beta chains follows, all from one sample in a study of T-cell reconstitution after alpha-beta-depleted transplantation in children. TCRdb recomputed calls from the PCR reads with MiXCR, one row per CDR3 protein. The table records 900,000 or so distinct CDR3 sequences, 15% to 20% of them present only once. The sequencing used PBMCs, mostly from graft donor cells, collected 360 days after TCRalphabeta/CD19-depleted stem cell transplant. The receptors shown here come from a male patient younger than 18 who had a stem cell transplant for acute lymphoblastic leukemia, so the T cells may come from the graft donor. Both conserved end residues are part of each CDR3. A D gene is named only where the DNA matches it firmly. Expanded clones are given a class, and other clones once, few, many or no size at all.

J: TRBJ2-1
size: .
V: TRBV20-1
D: .
DNA: TGCAGTGCTAGCGAGCCCGGAGATGAGCAGTTCTTC
CDR3: CSASEPGDEQFF

J: TRBJ2-3
size: .
V: TRBV12-3/TRBV12-4
D: .
DNA: TGTGCCAGCACCATTACACGCTACTATGATACGCAGTATTTT
CDR3: CASTITRYYDTQYF

J: TRBJ2-1
size: .
V: TRBV9
D: TRBD2
DNA: TGTGCCAGCAGCGTAGCGGCTTTCGGGACTAGCGGGAACAATGAGCAGTTCTTC
CDR3: CASSVAAFGTSGNNEQFF

J: TRBJ2-7
size: .
V: TRBV2
D: TRBD1
DNA: TGTGCCAGCAGGGGACAGGGGTGGTCCTACGAGCAGTACTTC
CDR3: CASRGQGWSYEQYF

J: TRBJ2-3
size: few
V: TRBV5-1
D: .
DNA: TGCGCCAGCAGCTTTTTACTACAACCAGATACGCAGTATTTT
CDR3: CASSFLLQPDTQYF

J: TRBJ2-7
size: .
V: TRBV15
D: .
DNA: TGTGCCACCAGCAGAGATGACGGGGGCGTCTACGAGCAGTACTTC
CDR3: CATSRDDGGVYEQYF

J: TRBJ2-7
size: few
V: TRBV2
D: TRBD1
DNA: TGTGCCAGCAGGGGACAGGCCCCCTACGAGCAGTACTTC
CDR3: CASRGQAPYEQYF

J: TRBJ2-1
size: once
V: TRBV6-5
D: .
DNA: TGTGCCAGCAGTTTAGGGATTTTAACCTACAATGAGCAGTTCTTC
CDR3: CASSLGILTYNEQFF

J: TRBJ2-3
size: .
V: TRBV20-1
D: .
DNA: TGCAGTGCGCCCTGGGGCGGCTCGACCACAGATACGCAGTATTTT
CDR3: CSAPWGGSTTDTQYF

J: TRBJ2-2
size: many
V: TRBV7-3
D: .
DNA: TGTGCCAGCAGCCTATTACGGGGGACGAACACCGGGGAGCTGTTTTTT
CDR3: CASSLLRGTNTGELFF

J: TRBJ2-2
size: .
V: TRBV4-1
D: .
DNA: TGCGCCAGCAGTTACAGGTCGGACTGGAACACCGGGGAGCTGTTTTTT
CDR3: CASSYRSDWNTGELFF

J: TRBJ1-1
size: few
V: TRBV10-3
D: TRBD1
DNA: TGTGCCATCAGTAACAAGGGACAGTTGAACACTGAAGCTTTCTTT
CDR3: CAISNKGQLNTEAFF

J: TRBJ2-1
size: .
V: TRBV27
D: TRBD2
DNA: TGTGCCAGCAGTTTATATCCGGGAGGGTATGAGCAGTTCTTC
CDR3: CASSLYPGGYEQFF

J: TRBJ2-2
size: few
V: TRBV5-1
D: .
DNA: TGCGCCAGCAGCGCAAATGAGATTTCGAGGGCCGGGGAGCTGTTTTTT
CDR3: CASSANEISRAGELFF

J: TRBJ2-7
size: few
V: TRBV18
D: .
DNA: TGTGCCAGCTCGACGACACCGTCCTACGAGCAGTACTTC
CDR3: CASSTTPSYEQYF

J: TRBJ2-1
size: few
V: TRBV12-3/TRBV12-4
D: TRBD1
DNA: TGTGCCAGCAGTCCCCGGGACAGTCGGTACAATGAGCAGTTCTTC
CDR3: CASSPRDSRYNEQFF

J: TRBJ2-1
size: .
V: TRBV2
D: .
DNA: TGTGCCAGCAGTGCCCAGGACAGTGGCCCCCTCGAAAATGAGCAGTTCTTC
CDR3: CASSAQDSGPLENEQFF

J: TRBJ1-2
size: .
V: TRBV5-1
D: .
DNA: TGCGCCAGCAGCTTGGAATCGTACGGCAAGGGCTACACCTTC
CDR3: CASSLESYGKGYTF

J: TRBJ1-4
size: .
V: TRBV29-1
D: TRBD1
DNA: TGCAGCGTACAGGGGGCGCCTGGAGGAGAAAAACTGTTTTTT
CDR3: CSVQGAPGGEKLFF

J: TRBJ2-5
size: .
V: TRBV5-4
D: TRBD2
DNA: TGTGCCAGCAGCTTGACTAGCGGGAGGCGGGGGAAAGAGACCCAGTACTTC
CDR3: CASSLTSGRRGKETQYF

J: TRBJ1-3
size: .
V: TRBV6-5
D: .
DNA: TGTGCCAGCAGTTACTCGTTTTCAGGCTCTGGAAACACCATATATTTT
CDR3: CASSYSFSGSGNTIYF

J: TRBJ1-4
size: few
V: TRBV14
D: TRBD1
DNA: TGTGCCAGCAGCAAACTACAGGGGGGCGAGAATGAAAAACTGTTTTTT
CDR3: CASSKLQGGENEKLFF

J: TRBJ2-3
size: .
V: TRBV20-1
D: .
DNA: TGCAGTGCTTTCAGAGGAGATACGCAGTATTTT
CDR3: CSAFRGDTQYF

J: TRBJ1-3
size: .
V: TRBV12-3/TRBV12-4
D: .
DNA: TGTGCCAGCAGTTTCGCCGCGACAGCCCGTACGATCTACTCTGGAAACACCATATATTTT
CDR3: CASSFAATARTIYSGNTIYF